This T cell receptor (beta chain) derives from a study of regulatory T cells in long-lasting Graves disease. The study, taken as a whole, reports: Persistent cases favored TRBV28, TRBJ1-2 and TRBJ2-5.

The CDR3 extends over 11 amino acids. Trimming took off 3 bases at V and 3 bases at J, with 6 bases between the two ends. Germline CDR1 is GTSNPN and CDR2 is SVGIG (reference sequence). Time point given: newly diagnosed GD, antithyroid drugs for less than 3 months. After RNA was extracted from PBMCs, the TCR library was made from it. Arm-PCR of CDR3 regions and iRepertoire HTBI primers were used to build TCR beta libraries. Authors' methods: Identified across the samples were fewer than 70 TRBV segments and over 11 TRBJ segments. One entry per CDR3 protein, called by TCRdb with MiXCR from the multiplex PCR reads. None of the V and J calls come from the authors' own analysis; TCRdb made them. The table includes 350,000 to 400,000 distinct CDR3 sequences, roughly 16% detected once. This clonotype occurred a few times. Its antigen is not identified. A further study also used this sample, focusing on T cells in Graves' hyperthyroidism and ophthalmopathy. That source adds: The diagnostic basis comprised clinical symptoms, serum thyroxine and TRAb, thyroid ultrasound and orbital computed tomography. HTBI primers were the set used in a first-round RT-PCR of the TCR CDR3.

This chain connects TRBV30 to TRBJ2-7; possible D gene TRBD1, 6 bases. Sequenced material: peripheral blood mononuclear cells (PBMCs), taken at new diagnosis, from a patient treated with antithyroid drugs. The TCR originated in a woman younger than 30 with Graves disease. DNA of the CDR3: TGTGCCTGGAGGGACAGCTACGAGCAGTACTTC. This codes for CAWRDSYEQYF. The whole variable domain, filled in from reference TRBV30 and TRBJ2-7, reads SQTIHQWPATLVQPVGSPLSLECTVEGTSNPNLYWYRQAAGRGLQLLFYSVGIGQISSEVPQNLSASRPQDRQFILSSKKLLLSDSGFYLCAWRDSYEQYFGPGTRLTVT.